This entry concerns a single T cell receptor beta chain. The antigen remains unidentified. The data derive from a study of long-term antiretroviral therapy in people with HIV. Study-level points and caveats: Blood, drawn from the mid-2000s to the late 2010s, may reflect older ART regimens.

Runs used v3.0 of the immunoSEQ assay and were done at survey level. Generated by immunoSEQ multiplex PCR, the TCRdb table keeps only in-frame clones and is missing some. The sample carries approximately 13,000 clones, about 84% recorded once. The CDR3 consists of 13 residues. Per germline, CDR1 ENHRY and CDR2 SYGVKD. Trimming removed 7 bases from V and 1 base from J; junction bases left unmatched: 2. This specimen was unsorted PBMCs, taken 1.8 years before starting antiretroviral therapy. The source of this sequence is a woman aged 40 to 50 with HIV. V usage is TRBV10-3 and J usage is TRBJ2-3; 7 bases line up with TRBD2. CDR3 sequence (DNA): TGTGCCATCAATGCGGGGGGCACAGATACGCAGTATTTT. It codes for CAINAGGTDTQYF.